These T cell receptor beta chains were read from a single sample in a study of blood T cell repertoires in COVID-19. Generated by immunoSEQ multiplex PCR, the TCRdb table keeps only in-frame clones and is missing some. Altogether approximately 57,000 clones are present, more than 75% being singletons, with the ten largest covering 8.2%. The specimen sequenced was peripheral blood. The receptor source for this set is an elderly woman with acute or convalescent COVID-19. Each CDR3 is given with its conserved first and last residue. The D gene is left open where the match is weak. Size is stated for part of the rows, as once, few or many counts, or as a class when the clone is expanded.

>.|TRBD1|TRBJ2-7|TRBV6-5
TGTGCCGCCCTAGACAGGGGGTTTTCCTACGAGCAGTACTTC
CAALDRGFSYEQYF
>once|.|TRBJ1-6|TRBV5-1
TGCGCCAGCAGCCTTCAGGGGTACACCCTCCACTTT
CASSLQGYTLHF
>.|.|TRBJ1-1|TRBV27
TGTGCCAGCAGTTTACCGGGTACTGAAGCTTTCTTT
CASSLPGTEAFF
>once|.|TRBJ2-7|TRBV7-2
TGTGCCAGCAGCTGGACCGGGCTAGCAGATTACGAGCAGTACTTC
CASSWTGLADYEQYF
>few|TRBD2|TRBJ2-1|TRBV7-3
TGTGCCAGCAGCGGGGCTAGCGGCTACAATGAGCAGTTCTTC
CASSGASGYNEQFF
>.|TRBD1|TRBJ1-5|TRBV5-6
TGTGCCAGCAGCTTGGGGTCCTACAGGGGCGGCTATCAGCCCCAGCATTTT
CASSLGSYRGGYQPQHF
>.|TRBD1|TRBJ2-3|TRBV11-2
TGTGCCAGCAGCTCGGACAGGGACATAGGATTGACGCAGTATTTT
CASSSDRDIGLTQYF
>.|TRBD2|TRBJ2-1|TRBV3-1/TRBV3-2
TGTGCCAGCAGCCAAACCATAGCGGGGGGATCCTACAATGAGCAGTTCTTC
CASSQTIAGGSYNEQFF
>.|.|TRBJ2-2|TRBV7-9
TGTGCCAGCAGCTCTAGTGGTCGAATACCGGGGGAGCTGTTTTTT
CASSSSGRIPGELFF
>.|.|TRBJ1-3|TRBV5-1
TGCGCCAGCAGCCCATCCCAGGGAAACACCATATATTTT
CASSPSQGNTIYF
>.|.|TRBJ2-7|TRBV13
TGTGCCAGCAGCTCAGTTTCGGTGGCGGGATCCTACGAGCAGTACTTC
CASSSVSVAGSYEQYF
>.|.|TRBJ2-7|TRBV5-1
TGCGCCAGCAGCTTACAAACTAGTACCTACGAGCAGTACTTC
CASSLQTSTYEQYF
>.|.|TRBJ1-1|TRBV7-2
TGTGCCAGCAGCCAAAGAGGCACACAGGTGAACACTGAAGCTTTCTTT
CASSQRGTQVNTEAFF
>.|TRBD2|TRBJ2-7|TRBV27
TGTGCCAGCAGACGGGGCCTCCACGCGGGGGGGCTGATTTACGAGCAGTACTTC
CASRRGLHAGGLIYEQYF
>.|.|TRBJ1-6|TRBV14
TGTGCCAGCAGCCTCCCGGGGGGATTTAATTCACCCCTCCACTTT
CASSLPGGFNSPLHF
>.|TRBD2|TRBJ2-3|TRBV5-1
TGCGCCAGCAGCTTGGATGGACTAGCGACAGATACGCAGTATTTT
CASSLDGLATDTQYF
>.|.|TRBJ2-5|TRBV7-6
TGTGCCAGCAGCAGGAGGGTTGGGGAGACCCAGTACTTC
CASSRRVGETQYF
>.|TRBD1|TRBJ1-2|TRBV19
TGTGCCAGTACAGGGGGCGATGGCTACACCTTC
CASTGGDGYTF
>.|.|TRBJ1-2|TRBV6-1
TGTGCCAGCAGTGAAAATGTTCCAGGCAACTATGGCTACACCTTC
CASSENVPGNYGYTF
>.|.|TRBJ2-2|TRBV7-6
TGTGCCAGCAGCTTAGGGGCGCAGGGGAACACCGGGGAGCTGTTTTTT
CASSLGAQGNTGELFF
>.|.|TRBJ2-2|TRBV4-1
TGCGCCAGCAGCCAGAGCGGCACGAACACCGGGGAGCTGTTTTTT
CASSQSGTNTGELFF
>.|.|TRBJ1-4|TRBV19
TGTGCCAGTAGAGTCCGTCAGGGGAATTATGAAAAACTGTTTTTT
CASRVRQGNYEKLFF
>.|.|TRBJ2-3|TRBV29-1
TGCAGCGTTGATAACAGGGAACCAGATACGCAGTATTTT
CSVDNREPDTQYF
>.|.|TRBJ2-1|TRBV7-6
TGTGCCAGCAGCCCTCAACAGGGGAATGCGGGGAATGAGCAGTTCTTC
CASSPQQGNAGNEQFF
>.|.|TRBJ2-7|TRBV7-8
TGTGCCAGCAGCTCCGAGCGGGCCCCGGGAAACGAGCAGTACTTC
CASSSERAPGNEQYF
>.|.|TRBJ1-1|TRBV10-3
TGTGCCACCCGGACAGACGTTGAAGCTTTCTTT
CATRTDVEAFF
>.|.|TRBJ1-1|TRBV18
TGTGCCAGCTCACTAACAGCCGACAGAAAGAACACTGAAGCTTTCTTT
CASSLTADRKNTEAFF
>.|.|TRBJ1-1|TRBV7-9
TGTGCCAGCAGCTTAGGGCTTGGGGGGGCTAGGGACACTGAAGCTTTCTTT
CASSLGLGGARDTEAFF
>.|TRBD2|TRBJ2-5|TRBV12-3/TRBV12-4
TGTGCCAGCAATCCTAGCGGGAGAGAGACCCAGTACTTC
CASNPSGRETQYF
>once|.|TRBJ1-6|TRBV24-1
TGTGCTCTCCCCCCTTCGGGGGAGAGGGGATATAATTCACCCCTCCACTTT
CALPPSGERGYNSPLHF
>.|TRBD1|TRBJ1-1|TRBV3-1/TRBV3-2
TGTGCCAGCAATTTACAGGGGTCGACTGAAGCTTTCTTT
CASNLQGSTEAFF
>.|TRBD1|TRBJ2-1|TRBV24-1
TGTGCCACCAGCCCGGGACAGTCCTACAATGAGCAGTTCTTC
CATSPGQSYNEQFF
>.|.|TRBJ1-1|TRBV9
TGTGCCAGCAGCGGAGGACAGACCACTGAAGCTTTCTTT
CASSGGQTTEAFF
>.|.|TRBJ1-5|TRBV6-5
TGTGCCAGCAGTCGAGTACAGGGCAATCAGCCCCAGCATTTT
CASSRVQGNQPQHF
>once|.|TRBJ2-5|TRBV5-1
TGCGCCAGCAGCACCTCCGCAGGGTACCAAGAGACCCAGTACTTC
CASSTSAGYQETQYF
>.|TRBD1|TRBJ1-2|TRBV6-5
TGTGCCAGCAGAAACAGGGGGGATGGCTACACCTTC
CASRNRGDGYTF
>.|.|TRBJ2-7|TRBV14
TGTGCCAGCAGCCGTCAAAGCGGCGCCTACGAGCAGTACTTC
CASSRQSGAYEQYF
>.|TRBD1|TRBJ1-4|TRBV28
TGTGCCAGCGGGGACAGGGGAGGGTCTAATGAAAAACTGTTTTTT
CASGDRGGSNEKLFF
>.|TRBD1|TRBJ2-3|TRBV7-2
TGTGCCAGCAGCCTCATTGAGGGGGCCTCAGATACGCAGTATTTT
CASSLIEGASDTQYF
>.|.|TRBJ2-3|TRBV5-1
TGCGCCAGCAGCTTAGGGCAGGGAATGGCAGATACGCAGTATTTT
CASSLGQGMADTQYF
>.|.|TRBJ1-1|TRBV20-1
TGCAGTGCCCATTACACTGAAGCTTTCTTT
CSAHYTEAFF
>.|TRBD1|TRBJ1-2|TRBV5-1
TGCGCCAGCAGCTTGGGGGACAGCATGGACAGAAACTATGGCTACACCTTC
CASSLGDSMDRNYGYTF
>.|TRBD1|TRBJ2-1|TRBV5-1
TGCGCCAGCTACCGAGACAGGGACAATGAGCAGTTCTTC
CASYRDRDNEQFF
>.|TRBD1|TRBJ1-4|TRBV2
TGTGCCAGCAGTGAAGAACAGGGGAATGAAAAACTGTTTTTT
CASSEEQGNEKLFF
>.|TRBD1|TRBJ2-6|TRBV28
TGTGCCAGCAGTTTACTCCGGACAGGTTCCTCTGGGGCCAACGTCCTGACTTTC
CASSLLRTGSSGANVLTF
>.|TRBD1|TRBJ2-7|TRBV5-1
TGCGCCAGCAGGTACGGGACAGGGGAAACCCCTAACTTC
CASRYGTGETPNF
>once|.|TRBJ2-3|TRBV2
TGTGCCAGCAGGCCGGGAGTATTTGTAGGCGGCACAGATACGCAGTATTTT
CASRPGVFVGGTDTQYF
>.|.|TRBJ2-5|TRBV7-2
TGTGCCAGCAGCTTAGTTGACAGATCCCAAGAGACCCAGTACTTC
CASSLVDRSQETQYF
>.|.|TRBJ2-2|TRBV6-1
TGTGCCAGCAGTGACGGACAACGAAACACCGGGGAGCTGTTTTTT
CASSDGQRNTGELFF
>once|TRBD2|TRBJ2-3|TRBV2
TGTGCCAGCAGTGTTGGCGGGGGGAGCACAGATACGCAGTATTTT
CASSVGGGSTDTQYF
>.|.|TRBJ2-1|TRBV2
TGTGCCAGCAGTGAAAACGCGGGAGAGCAGTTCTTC
CASSENAGEQFF